This TCR beta chain was sequenced for a study of cytomegalovirus exposure and HLA in healthy donors. General study results and limits: It was reported that TCR beta sequences correctly inferred the HLA-A and HLA-B alleles for most subjects.

PCR used 60 Vbeta primers and 13 Jbeta primers. TCRdb's copy holds only in-frame clones and misses some; the assay was immunoSEQ multiplex PCR. Of approximately 140,000 clones in the sample, 70% to 85% were seen once. Remarks on this clone: Its antigen remains unknown.

Looked up from germline, CDR1 is LGHNA and CDR2 is YNFKEQ. The CDR3 is 13 residues long. Deletions cut 4 bases from V and 1 base from J, with 6 bases between. Sequenced material: PBMCs. The chain recombines TRBV4-2 with TRBJ2-3; D gene unclear. This sequence originates from a woman between 50 and 59 years old in good health and CMV-seropositive. CDR3 residues: CASSRSRTDTQYF. CDR3 in DNA: TGTGCCAGCAGCCGTAGCCGCACAGATACGCAGTATTTT.